The rows below give T cell receptor beta chains drawn from one sample of a study of radiotherapy plus CTLA-4 blockade in lung cancer. Profiling relied on immunoSEQ multiplex PCR, and the TCRdb table lists in-frame clones only, not all of them. The sample carries approximately 82,000 clones, roughly four fifths recorded once. The sequences come from peripheral blood, collected from a patient treated with radiotherapy plus ipilimumab. The receptors shown here come from a human donor with non-small cell lung cancer that progressed on radiotherapy plus ipilimumab. Both conserved end residues are part of each CDR3. A D gene is named only where the DNA matches it firmly. Part of the rows lack a size; the others show once, few, many or a class for expanded clones.

DNA	CDR3	size	V	J	D
TGTGCCAGCAGCTTAGCGTCCGTGGGCTCCTACGAGCAGTACTTC	CASSLASVGSYEQYF	.	TRBV11-1	TRBJ2-7	.
TGTGCCAGCCGCCCGACAGGGGGCAGGGACACCATATATTTT	CASRPTGGRDTIYF	.	TRBV6-1	TRBJ1-3	TRBD1
TGTGCCAGCAGCTTAGGAGGGGGCAGGGATACGCAGTATTTT	CASSLGGGRDTQYF	.	TRBV7-2	TRBJ2-3	TRBD1
TGCGCCAGCAGCTTAAAAGACTCCGGGAATTCACCCCTCCACTTT	CASSLKDSGNSPLHF	.	TRBV5-1	TRBJ1-6	.
TGTGCCAGCAGCTTAGATACGACGGGACCCAGAGAGCAGTACTTC	CASSLDTTGPREQYF	.	TRBV7-2	TRBJ2-7	.
TGCGCCAGCAGCTTGGGACTAGCGGGGGTTTACAATGAGCAGTTCTTC	CASSLGLAGVYNEQFF	.	TRBV5-1	TRBJ2-1	TRBD2
TGTGCCAGTAGTATGACCGTCTTAACAGGGACCTACGAGCAGTACTTC	CASSMTVLTGTYEQYF	.	TRBV19	TRBJ2-7	.
TGTGCCAGCGCTGGCAGGGGATACGAGCAGTACTTC	CASAGRGYEQYF	.	TRBV9	TRBJ2-7	.
TGTGCCAGCAGCTTAGGTGGCAGTCAAGAGACCCAGTACTTC	CASSLGGSQETQYF	.	TRBV7-2	TRBJ2-5	.
TGTGCCAGTAGTATAGCAGGGGGATGGTACAATGAGCAGTTCTTC	CASSIAGGWYNEQFF	.	TRBV19	TRBJ2-1	TRBD1
TGTGCCAGCACGCTAGCGGGAAACAATGAGCAGTTCTTC	CASTLAGNNEQFF	.	TRBV2	TRBJ2-1	TRBD2
TGTGCCAGCAGTCCGGGACAAGGGCAGCCCCAGCATTTT	CASSPGQGQPQHF	.	TRBV6-1	TRBJ1-5	.
TGTGCCAGCAGCTTTTCCCGGGGTTCTGAAGCTTTCTTT	CASSFSRGSEAFF	.	TRBV5-5	TRBJ1-1	.
TGTGCCAGCAGCCCTGGACAGGGCGTAGGAAGGGAGCAGTACTTC	CASSPGQGVGREQYF	once	TRBV28	TRBJ2-7	TRBD1
TGTGCCAGCAGCGTAGGGAACAATCAGCCCCAGCATTTT	CASSVGNNQPQHF	.	TRBV9	TRBJ1-5	.
TGTGCCAGCAGCGTGGGGACAGCACCTAACTATGGCTACACCTTC	CASSVGTAPNYGYTF	.	TRBV9	TRBJ1-2	TRBD1
TGCGCCAGCAGCTCCAGGACGAACAATGAGCAGTTCTTC	CASSSRTNNEQFF	.	TRBV5-1	TRBJ2-1	.
TGCGCCAGCAGCTTCGGACGGAGTAATGAAAAACTGTTTTTT	CASSFGRSNEKLFF	.	TRBV5-1	TRBJ1-4	.
TGTGCCAGCAGCCAGTACGGACTAGCGGGATCGTTGGGCCAAGAGACCCAGTACTTC	CASSQYGLAGSLGQETQYF	.	TRBV7-2	TRBJ2-5	TRBD2
TGCAGCGTTGGCCTGGACAGTGACTCGTATTCCTACGAGCAGTACTTC	CSVGLDSDSYSYEQYF	.	TRBV29-1	TRBJ2-7	.
TGCGCCAGCAGTTATAGAACAGGGAGTCTAGCCAAAAACATTCAGTACTTC	CASSYRTGSLAKNIQYF	.	TRBV5-1	TRBJ2-4	.
TGTGCCTCGGGGGACCAAGAGACCCAGTACTTC	CASGDQETQYF	.	TRBV28	TRBJ2-5	.
TGTGCCAGCAGCTTGGAGGGGGCTGCGAACACCGGGGAGCTGTTTTTT	CASSLEGAANTGELFF	.	TRBV5-6	TRBJ2-2	TRBD1
TGTGCCAGCAGGAATCCGGGATCCGCGAGTGACTATGGCTACACCTTC	CASRNPGSASDYGYTF	.	TRBV7-9	TRBJ1-2	.
TGTGCCAGCAGCCCACGGGACAGGGGGGACTATGGCTACACCTTC	CASSPRDRGDYGYTF	.	TRBV13	TRBJ1-2	TRBD1
TGTGCCATCAGTGAGTCATGGGGCTCCTATGGCTACACCTTC	CAISESWGSYGYTF	.	TRBV10-3	TRBJ1-2	.
TGTGCCAGCTCACCACAGCAGGACAGGGCCTACGAGCAGTACTTC	CASSPQQDRAYEQYF	.	TRBV18	TRBJ2-7	TRBD1
TGTGCCAGTAGTACCGGGACTGGAGACGGGAACTCACCCCTCCACTTT	CASSTGTGDGNSPLHF	.	TRBV19	TRBJ1-6	.
TGCGCCAGCAGCTTGTATAGGAGCAACACTGAAGCTTTCTTT	CASSLYRSNTEAFF	.	TRBV5-1	TRBJ1-1	.